This T cell receptor (beta chain) originates from a study of identical twins. MiXCR, run by TCRdb on the 5' RACE reads, gives a single entry per CDR3 protein. The repertoire holds nearly 650,000 distinct CDR3 sequences, with less than 9% as singletons. This clonotype was seen many times. This same sample was also taken into another study, of yellow fever vaccine responses in identical twins.

The TCR sequence derives from a woman aged 18-29 years in good health. Specimen: PBMCs.

The CDR3 region is CASSPQSSNTGELFF. The CDR3 DNA reads TGTGCCAGCAGCCCCCAATCTTCGAACACCGGGGAGCTGTTTTTT. V and J are TRBV3-1 and TRBJ2-2; D not resolved. V was shortened by 4 bases and J by 0 bases, with 9 bases between the two germline ends. The CDR3 length is 15 residues. Germline-derived CDR1 and CDR2 are LGHDT and YNNKEL (reference sequence).